Following are 23 T cell receptor beta chains from one sample sequenced in a study of blood T cell repertoires in COVID-19. Measured with immunoSEQ multiplex PCR; TCRdb has only the in-frame clones, and not every one. The sample holds tens of thousands of clones, 80% to 90% seen once. Sequenced: peripheral blood. These receptors all come from a human donor in a cohort sampled during active COVID-19.

V and J are TRBV7-9 and TRBJ2-7, with TRBD1 as a possible D gene (6 bases). V was shortened by 5 bases and J by 10 bases, with 12 bases between the two germline ends. CDR3 size: 11 residues. CDR1 is SEHNR and CDR2 is FQNEAQ in the germline V gene (reference sequence). CDR3 sequence (DNA): TGTGCCAGCAGCCCACGACAGGAACAGTACTTC. Translating gives CASSPRQEQYF.

J is TRBJ2-2 and V is TRBV13; 10 nucleotides match TRBD2. V lost 5 bases to trimming and J lost 4 bases; unmatched junction nucleotides: 13. The CDR3 loop spans 18 amino acids. Germline CDR1 reads PRHDT; CDR2 reads FYEKMQ (reference sequence). DNA of the CDR3: TGTGCCAGCAGCCCGACAGGAGCGGGGGGGCCTTTCACCGGGGAGCTGTTTTTT. Translating gives CASSPTGAGGPFTGELFF. The full variable domain, with the rest looked up from reference TRBV13 and TRBJ2-2, is AAGVIQSPRHLIKEKRETATLKCYPIPRHDTVYWYQQGPGQDPQFLISFYEKMQSDKGSIPDRFSAQQFSDYHSELNMSSLELGDSALYFCASSPTGAGGPFTGELFFGEGSRLTVL.

This chain uses TRBV9 with TRBJ2-3; 8 bases map to TRBD2. Trimming at V came to 3 bases and at J to 0 bases, leaving 3 bases not matched to a gene. The CDR3 loop spans 15 amino acids. CDR1 SGDLS and CDR2 YYNGEE come from the germline V gene. Here the CDR3 DNA reads TGTGCCAGCAGCGCCCCTAGCGGGAGCACAGATACGCAGTATTTT. Amino acid sequence: CASSAPSGSTDTQYF.

Here the CDR3 DNA reads TGTGCCAGCAGCTTAGGACAGGGCGATCAGCCCCAGCATTTT. Protein: CASSLGQGDQPQHF. The genes are TRBV7-9 and TRBJ1-5; 7 positions match TRBD1. In germline, CDR1 is SEHNR, CDR2 FQNEAQ (reference sequence). The V gene end was trimmed by 1 base and the J gene end by 5 bases; junction bases not matched to a gene: 2. This CDR3 spans 14 amino acids.

The chain uses TRBV11-2 and TRBJ1-2; TRBD1 matches 7 bases. Germline CDR1 reads SGHAT; CDR2 reads FQNNGV. The length of the CDR3 is 16 residues. After removal of 4 bases from V and 4 bases from J, the junction contained 12 bases not matched to a gene. Here the CDR3 DNA reads TGTGCCAGCAGCTCCCTAACAGGGGACCGACCCTATGGCTACACCTTC. Translated: CASSSLTGDRPYGYTF.

The chain recombines TRBV5-4 with TRBJ1-6; tentatively, D is TRBD1 (6 bases). Trimming stripped 2 bases from V and 5 bases from J, with 14 bases between. The CDR3 is made up of 16 amino acids. The germline V gene encodes CDR1 SGHNT and CDR2 YYREEE (reference sequence). The CDR3, as DNA: TGTGCCAGCAGCTTTGGCGGACAGACAAATAATTCACCCCTCCACTTT. Residues: CASSFGGQTNNSPLHF.

V and J are TRBV11-2 and TRBJ1-2; TRBD1 matches at 7 bases. V was clipped by 2 bases and J by 2 bases; unmatched bases: 5. The CDR3 covers 15 residues. Germline V gives CDR1 SGHAT, CDR2 FQNNGV. This CDR3 is CASSLWTGMNYGYTF. CDR3 coding DNA: TGTGCCAGCAGCTTATGGACAGGAATGAACTATGGCTACACCTTC.

The rearrangement links TRBV27 to TRBJ2-7; D might be TRBD1 (7 bases). With 4 bases removed from V and 7 bases from J, the gap between germline ends came to 26 bases. The CDR3 runs 17 residues. Germline CDR1 is MNHEY and CDR2 is SMNVEV (reference sequence). CDR3 in DNA: TGTGCCAGCAGTTCGACCACTACAGGGGAGGCTGTTAGGGAGCAGTACTTC. Translation gives CASSSTTTGEAVREQYF.

This clone was picked up one time. The genes are TRBV13 and TRBJ1-1, with no clear D. Trimming took 7 bases from V and 0 from J, leaving 9 bases between them. Germline V lookup: CDR1 PRHDT, CDR2 FYEKMQ (reference sequence). The CDR3 loop spans 13 amino acids. Here the CDR3 reads CASKEGMNTEAFF. CDR3 nucleotide sequence: TGTGCCAGCAAGGAGGGCATGAACACTGAAGCTTTCTTT.

The chain couples TRBV5-5 to TRBJ2-7; 8 nucleotides match TRBD1. Germline assignment: CDR1 SGHKS and CDR2 YYEKEE (reference sequence). The V and J ends lost 5 bases and 6 bases, in that order; junction bases with no gene match: 10. This CDR3 has 14 amino acids. CDR3 residues: CASRFGQGPSEQYF. The CDR3 DNA is TGTGCCAGCAGATTCGGACAGGGCCCCTCCGAGCAGTACTTC.

This chain links TRBV30 with TRBJ2-7, with TRBD1 matching over 10 bases. Looked up from germline, CDR1 is GTSNPN and CDR2 is SVGIG (reference sequence). V gave up 1 base and J gave up 3 bases; unmatched junction bases: 6. The CDR3 runs to 15 residues. The CDR3 sequence is CAWSEPGQGLYEQYF. DNA for the CDR3: TGTGCCTGGAGTGAGCCGGGACAGGGGCTCTACGAGCAGTACTTC.

This clone was seen a single time. V is TRBV19 and J is TRBJ1-2; 8 positions agree with TRBD1. The V gene end was trimmed by 2 bases and the J gene end by 4 bases; junction bases not matched to a gene: 12. From germline, CDR1 is LNHDA and CDR2 SQIVND (reference sequence). The CDR3 contains 17 residues. DNA for the CDR3: TGTGCCAGTAGTATATTGTCAGGGGGCCTACCTACCTATGGCTACACCTTC. Translated, it gives CASSILSGGLPTYGYTF. Looking up the rest from reference TRBV19 and TRBJ1-2 gives the full variable domain: DGGITQSPKYLFRKEGQNVTLSCEQNLNHDAMYWYRQDPGQGLRLIYYSQIVNDFQKGDIAEGYSVSREKKESFPLTVTSAQKNPTAFYLCASSILSGGLPTYGYTFGSGTRLTVV.

The rearrangement joins TRBV30 to TRBJ2-7; possibly TRBD1 for D (5 bases). Trimming took off 1 base at V and 0 bases at J, with 13 bases between the two ends. This CDR3 is 15 amino acids long. CDR1 and CDR2 (germline): GTSNPN, SVGIG (reference sequence). In DNA form, the CDR3 reads TGTGCCTGGAGTGGCGACAGTCTCCCCTCCTACGAGCAGTACTTC. Amino acids: CAWSGDSLPSYEQYF.

V usage is TRBV28 and J usage is TRBJ1-1, with 8 nucleotides matching TRBD1. With V trimmed by 5 bases and J by 5 bases, 13 bases remained unmatched. Germline V lookup: CDR1 MDHEN, CDR2 SYDVKM. This CDR3 comprises 16 residues. The CDR3 here is CASSPQPTTGDTEAFF. The CDR3 DNA is TGTGCCAGCAGTCCACAACCAACGACAGGGGATACTGAAGCTTTCTTT.

The chain links TRBV6-6 to TRBJ2-7, with TRBD1 identical over 7 bases. The V gene end was trimmed by 7 bases and the J gene end by 1 base; junction bases not matched to a gene: 4. CDR1 is MNHNY, CDR2 SVGAGI, per germline (reference sequence). This CDR3 comprises 13 residues. CDR3 in amino acids: CASNLGQSYEQYF. CDR3 DNA sequence: TGTGCCAGCAACCTGGGACAGTCCTACGAGCAGTACTTC.

A single count supports this clone. The J gene is TRBJ2-7, the V gene TRBV7-2; D may be TRBD2 (5 bases). Germline V lookup: CDR1 SGHTA, CDR2 FQGNSA. V lost 1 base and J lost 6, with 10 bases in between. The CDR3 has 13 residues. The CDR3 is CASSLERVSEQYF. For the CDR3, the DNA is TGTGCCAGCAGCTTAGAGAGGGTGAGCGAGCAGTACTTC.

The J gene is TRBJ2-5, the V gene TRBV7-6; a possible D gene is TRBD2 (5 bases). V was shortened by 6 bases and J by 1 base, with 15 bases between the two germline ends. Looked up from germline, CDR1 is SGHVS and CDR2 is FNYEAQ. This CDR3 is 15 amino acids long. Written as DNA, the CDR3 is TGTGCCAGCAGTTCCCCAGTGGGAGTCCAAGAGACCCAGTACTTC. It codes for CASSSPVGVQETQYF.

J is TRBJ1-1 and V is TRBV4-1; D is uncertain. Trimming shortened V by 2 bases and J by 4 bases, and 14 bases separated the two germline ends. Germline values: CDR1 MGHRA, CDR2 YSYEKL. The CDR3 spans 15 residues. This chain's CDR3 is CASSQQVFLVTEAFF. The CDR3 DNA follows: TGCGCCAGCAGCCAACAGGTTTTCTTAGTCACTGAAGCTTTCTTT.

Regarding this clone: One end of the junction is discordant with germline, which a read error may explain. CDR3 sequence reads: CASSRTGSNEQYF. The CDR3 DNA reads TGTGCCAGCAGTAGGACAGGCTCCAACGAGCAGTACTTC. The V and J genes are TRBV6-5 and TRBJ2-7, with TRBD1 matching over 7 bases. Looked up from germline, CDR1 is MNHEY and CDR2 is SVGAGI. The CDR3 covers 13 residues.

This chain links TRBV13 with TRBJ2-1; D is possibly TRBD1 (5 bases). The CDR3 sequence is 17 residues long. V was shortened by 1 base and J by 0 bases, with 13 bases between the two germline ends. Looked up from germline, CDR1 is PRHDT and CDR2 is FYEKMQ (reference sequence). For the CDR3, the DNA is TGTGCCAGCAGCTTAGAAGGGGCCCCCTACTCCTACAATGAGCAGTTCTTC. As protein: CASSLEGAPYSYNEQFF.

This clone has more than one count but fewer than ten. The genes are TRBV5-5 and TRBJ2-1; D may be TRBD2 (5 bases). Per germline, CDR1 SGHKS and CDR2 YYEKEE (reference sequence). The ends were cut back, 2 bases at V and 14 bases at J, with 11 bases in the middle. The CDR3 runs 11 residues. The CDR3 here is CASSFPSPKFF. CDR3 nucleotides: TGTGCCAGCAGCTTCCCTAGCCCTAAGTTCTTC.

The genes are TRBV27 and TRBJ2-7, with TRBD1 as a possible D gene (5 bases). This CDR3 region has 14 residues. V was trimmed by 3 bases and J by 3 bases, leaving 12 bases between them. CDR1 and CDR2 from the germline V gene are MNHEY and SMNVEV (reference sequence). CDR3: CASSFAGPSYEQYF. For the CDR3, the DNA is TGTGCCAGCAGTTTTGCAGGGCCCAGCTACGAGCAGTACTTC.

DNA of the CDR3: TGTGCCAGTAAGAGGCAGGGCGATTCACCCCTCCACTTT. This gives the protein CASKRQGDSPLHF. The chain recombines TRBV19 with TRBJ1-6, with D possibly TRBD1 on 5 matching bases. The CDR3 covers 13 residues. Germline CDR1 and CDR2: LNHDA and SQIVND (reference sequence). V shed 7 bases and J shed 8 bases, with 12 bases lying between them.